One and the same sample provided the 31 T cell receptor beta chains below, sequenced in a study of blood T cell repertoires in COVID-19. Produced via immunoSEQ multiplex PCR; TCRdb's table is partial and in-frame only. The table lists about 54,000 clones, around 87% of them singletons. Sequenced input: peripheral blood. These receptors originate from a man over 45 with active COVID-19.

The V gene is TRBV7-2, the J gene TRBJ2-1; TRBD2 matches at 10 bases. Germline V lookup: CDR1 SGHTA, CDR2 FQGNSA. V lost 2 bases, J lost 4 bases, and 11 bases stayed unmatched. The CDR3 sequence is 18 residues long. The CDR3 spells CASSLRGALAGLYNEQFF. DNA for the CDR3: TGTGCCAGCAGCTTAAGGGGGGCACTAGCGGGGTTATACAATGAGCAGTTCTTC.

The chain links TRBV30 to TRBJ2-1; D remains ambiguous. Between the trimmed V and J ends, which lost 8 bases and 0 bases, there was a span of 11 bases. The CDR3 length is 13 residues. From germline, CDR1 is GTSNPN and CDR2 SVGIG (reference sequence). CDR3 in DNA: TGTGCCAGGACCACGAGCTCCTACAATGAGCAGTTCTTC. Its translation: CARTTSSYNEQFF.

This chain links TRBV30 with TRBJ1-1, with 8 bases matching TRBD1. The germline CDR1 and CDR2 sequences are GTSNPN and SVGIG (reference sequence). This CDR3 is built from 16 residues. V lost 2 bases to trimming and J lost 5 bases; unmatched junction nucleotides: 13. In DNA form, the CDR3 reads TGTGCCTGGAGTCACTTACCAGGGGGCCCCGGGACTGAAGCTTTCTTT. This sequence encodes CAWSHLPGGPGTEAFF.

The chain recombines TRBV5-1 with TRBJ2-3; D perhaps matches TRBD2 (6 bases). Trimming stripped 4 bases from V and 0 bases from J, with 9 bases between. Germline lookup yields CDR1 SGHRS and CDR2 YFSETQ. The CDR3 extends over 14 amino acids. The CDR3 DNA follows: TGCGCCAGCAGCCAAGGGACTAGCACAGATACGCAGTATTTT. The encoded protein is CASSQGTSTDTQYF.

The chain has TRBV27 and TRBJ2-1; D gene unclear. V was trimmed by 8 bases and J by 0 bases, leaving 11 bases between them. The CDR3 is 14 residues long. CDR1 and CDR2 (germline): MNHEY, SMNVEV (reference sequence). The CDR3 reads CASSRISSYNEQFF. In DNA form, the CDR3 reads TGTGCCAGCTCCCGAATTAGCTCCTACAATGAGCAGTTCTTC.

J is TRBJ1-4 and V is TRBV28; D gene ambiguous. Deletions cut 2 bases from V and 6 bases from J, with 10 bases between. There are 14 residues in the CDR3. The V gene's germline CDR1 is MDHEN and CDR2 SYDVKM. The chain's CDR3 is CASSLITRHEKLFF. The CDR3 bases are TGTGCCAGCAGTTTAATTACTAGACATGAAAAACTGTTTTTT. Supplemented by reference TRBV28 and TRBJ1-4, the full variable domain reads DVKVTQSSRYLVKRTGEKVFLECVQDMDHENMFWYRQDPGLGLRLIYFSYDVKMKEKGDIPEGYSVSREKKERFSLILESASTNQTSMYLCASSLITRHEKLFFGSGTQLSVL.

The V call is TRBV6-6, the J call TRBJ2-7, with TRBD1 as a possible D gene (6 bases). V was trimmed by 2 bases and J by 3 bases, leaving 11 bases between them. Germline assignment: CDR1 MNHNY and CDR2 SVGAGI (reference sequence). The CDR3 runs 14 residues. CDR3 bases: TGTGCCAGCAGTTACCAGGGGATGCTCTACGAGCAGTACTTC. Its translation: CASSYQGMLYEQYF.

CDR3 DNA: TGTGCCAGCAGACCCTACAGGAGCCTTGAAGCTTTCTTT. It translates to CASRPYRSLEAFF. The chain combines TRBV3-1 (or the pseudogene TRBV3-2) with TRBJ1-1, with a weak D call TRBD1 (5 bases). V was clipped by 6 bases and J by 7 bases, with 15 bases between them. This CDR3 has 13 residues. The germline V gene has CDR1 LGHDT and CDR2 YNNKEL (reference sequence).

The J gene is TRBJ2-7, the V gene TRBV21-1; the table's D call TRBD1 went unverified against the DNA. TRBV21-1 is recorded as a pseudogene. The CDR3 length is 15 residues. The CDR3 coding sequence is TGTGCCAGCAGCAGACGGACAGGGGGCATCAACGAGCAGTACTTC. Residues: CASSRRTGGINEQYF.

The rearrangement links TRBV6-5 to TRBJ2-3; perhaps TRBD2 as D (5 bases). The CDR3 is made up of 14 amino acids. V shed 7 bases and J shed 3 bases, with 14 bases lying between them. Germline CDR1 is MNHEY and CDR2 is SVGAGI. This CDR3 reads CASTPPGRTDTQYF. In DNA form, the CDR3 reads TGTGCCAGCACCCCCCCGGGAAGGACAGATACGCAGTATTTT.

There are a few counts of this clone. In DNA form, the CDR3 reads TGTGCCAGCACCTCCTCGTACACCCTTAAGTTACCCCTCCACTTT. This encodes CASTSSYTLKLPLHF. The rearrangement joins TRBV6-5 to TRBJ1-6; D is unresolved. Germline V lookup: CDR1 MNHEY, CDR2 SVGAGI. This CDR3 is 15 amino acids long. The V end lost 7 bases, the J end lost 12 bases, and 22 bases lay between the germline ends.

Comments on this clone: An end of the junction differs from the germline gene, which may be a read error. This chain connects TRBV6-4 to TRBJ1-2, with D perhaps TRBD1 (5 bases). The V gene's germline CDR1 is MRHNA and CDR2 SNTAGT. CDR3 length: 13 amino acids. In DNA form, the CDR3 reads TGTGCCAGCGGTGACGACAGTCTAAGGGGCTACACCTTC. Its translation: CASGDDSLRGYTF.

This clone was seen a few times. This CDR3 reads CASSSPTGRNSPLHF. CDR3 nucleotides: TGTGCCAGCAGTTCCCCAACAGGGCGGAATTCACCCCTCCACTTT. V usage is TRBV28 and J usage is TRBJ1-6; maybe TRBD1 (6 bases). This CDR3 has 15 residues. CDR1 and CDR2 from the germline V gene are MDHEN and SYDVKM. Trimming took 4 bases from V and 7 from J, leaving 14 bases between them.

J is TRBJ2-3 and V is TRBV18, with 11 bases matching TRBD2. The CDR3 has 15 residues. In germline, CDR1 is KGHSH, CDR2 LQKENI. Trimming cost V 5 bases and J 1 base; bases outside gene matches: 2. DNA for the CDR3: TGTGCCAGCTCATCGACTAGCGGGGGCACAGATACGCAGTATTTT. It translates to CASSSTSGGTDTQYF.

The CDR3 region is CASRERGSLYSNQPQHF. The CDR3 region has the DNA TGTGCCAGCAGGGAACGAGGGTCCCTTTATAGCAATCAGCCCCAGCATTTT. The chain couples TRBV6-1 to TRBJ1-5; D is uncertain. The CDR3 is 17 residues long. Deletions cut 6 bases from V and 0 bases from J, with 18 bases between. The germline V gene has CDR1 MNHNS and CDR2 SASEGT.

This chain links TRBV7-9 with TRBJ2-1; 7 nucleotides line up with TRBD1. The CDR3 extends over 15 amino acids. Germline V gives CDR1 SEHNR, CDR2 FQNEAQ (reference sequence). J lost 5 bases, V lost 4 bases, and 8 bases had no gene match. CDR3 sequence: CASSSRAGGDNEQFF. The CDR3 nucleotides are TGTGCCAGCAGCTCAAGGGCAGGGGGTGACAATGAGCAGTTCTTC.

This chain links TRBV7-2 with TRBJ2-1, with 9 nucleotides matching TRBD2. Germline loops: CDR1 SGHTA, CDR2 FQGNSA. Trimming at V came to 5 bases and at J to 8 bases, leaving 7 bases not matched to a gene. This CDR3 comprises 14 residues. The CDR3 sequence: CASSRGLASDEQFF. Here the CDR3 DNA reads TGTGCCAGCAGCCGGGGACTAGCATCGGATGAGCAGTTCTTC.

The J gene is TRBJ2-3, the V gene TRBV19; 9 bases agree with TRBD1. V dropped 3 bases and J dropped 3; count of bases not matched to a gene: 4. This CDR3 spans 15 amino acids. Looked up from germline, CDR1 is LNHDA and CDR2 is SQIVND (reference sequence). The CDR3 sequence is CASSIGGTGTDTQYF. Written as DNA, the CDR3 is TGTGCCAGTAGTATCGGGGGGACAGGGACAGATACGCAGTATTTT.

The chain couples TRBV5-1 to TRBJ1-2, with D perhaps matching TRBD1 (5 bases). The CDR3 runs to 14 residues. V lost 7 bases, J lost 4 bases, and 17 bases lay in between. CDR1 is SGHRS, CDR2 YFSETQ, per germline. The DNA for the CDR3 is TGCGCCAGCGGGGGGAACCAGGGAGCCTATGGCTACACCTTC. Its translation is CASGGNQGAYGYTF.

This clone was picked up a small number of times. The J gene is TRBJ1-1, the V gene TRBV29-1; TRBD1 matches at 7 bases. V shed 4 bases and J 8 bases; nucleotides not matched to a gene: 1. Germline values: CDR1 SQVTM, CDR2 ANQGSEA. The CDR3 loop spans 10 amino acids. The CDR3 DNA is TGCAGCGTTGCGGACAGGGAAGCTTTCTTT. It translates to CSVADREAFF. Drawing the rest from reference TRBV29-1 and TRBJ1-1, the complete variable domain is SAVISQKPSRDICQRGTSLTIQCQVDSQVTMMFWYRQQPGQSLTLIATANQGSEATYESGFVIDKFPISRPNLTFSTLTVSNMSPEDSSIYLCSVADREAFFGQGTRLTVV.

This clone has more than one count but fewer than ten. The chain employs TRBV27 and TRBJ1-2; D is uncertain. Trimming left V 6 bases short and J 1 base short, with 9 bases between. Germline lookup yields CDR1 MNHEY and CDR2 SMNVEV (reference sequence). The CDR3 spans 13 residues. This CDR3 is CASSVSYNYGYTF. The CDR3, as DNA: TGTGCCAGCAGCGTCAGTTATAACTATGGCTACACCTTC.

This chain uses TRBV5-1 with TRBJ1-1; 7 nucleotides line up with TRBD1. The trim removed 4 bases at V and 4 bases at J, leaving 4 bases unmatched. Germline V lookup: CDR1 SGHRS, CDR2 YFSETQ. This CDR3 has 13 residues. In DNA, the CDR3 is TGCGCCAGCAGCCCTACAGGGGCCACTGAAGCTTTCTTT. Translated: CASSPTGATEAFF.

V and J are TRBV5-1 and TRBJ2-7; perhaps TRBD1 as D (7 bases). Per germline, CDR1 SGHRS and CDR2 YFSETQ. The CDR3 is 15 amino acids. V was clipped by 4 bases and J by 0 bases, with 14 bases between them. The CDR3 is CASSAGQFSSYEQYF. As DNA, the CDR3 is TGCGCCAGCAGCGCGGGACAGTTTAGCTCCTACGAGCAGTACTTC.

CDR3: CASSDSRRRVYEQYF. CDR3 bases: TGTGCCAGCAGTGACTCGAGGAGGAGGGTTTACGAGCAGTACTTC. The chain combines TRBV25-1 with TRBJ2-7; possible D gene TRBD2, 6 bases. CDR1 MGHDK and CDR2 SYGVNS come from the germline V gene. This CDR3 is 15 amino acids long. Deletions cut 3 bases from V and 4 bases from J, with 16 bases between.

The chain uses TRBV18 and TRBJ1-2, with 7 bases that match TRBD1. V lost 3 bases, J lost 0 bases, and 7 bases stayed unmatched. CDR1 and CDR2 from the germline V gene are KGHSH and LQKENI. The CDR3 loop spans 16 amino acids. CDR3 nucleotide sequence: TGTGCCAGCTCACCCTCAACCGGGACAGCTAACTATGGCTACACCTTC. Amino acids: CASSPSTGTANYGYTF.

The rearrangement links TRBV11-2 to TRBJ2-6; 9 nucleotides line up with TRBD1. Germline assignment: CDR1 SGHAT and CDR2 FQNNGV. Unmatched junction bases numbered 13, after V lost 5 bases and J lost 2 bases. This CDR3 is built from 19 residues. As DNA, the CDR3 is TGTGCCAGCAGCATTAGGGGGGGGACAGGGCCGGCTGGGGCCAACGTCCTGACTTTC. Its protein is CASSIRGGTGPAGANVLTF.

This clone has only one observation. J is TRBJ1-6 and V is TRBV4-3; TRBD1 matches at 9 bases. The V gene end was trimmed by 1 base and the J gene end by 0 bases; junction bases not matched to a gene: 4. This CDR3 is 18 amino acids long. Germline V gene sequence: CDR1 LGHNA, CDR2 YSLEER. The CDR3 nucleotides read TGCGCCAGCAGCCAAGTTGGGACAGGGAGCTCCTATAATTCACCCCTCCACTTT. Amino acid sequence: CASSQVGTGSSYNSPLHF.

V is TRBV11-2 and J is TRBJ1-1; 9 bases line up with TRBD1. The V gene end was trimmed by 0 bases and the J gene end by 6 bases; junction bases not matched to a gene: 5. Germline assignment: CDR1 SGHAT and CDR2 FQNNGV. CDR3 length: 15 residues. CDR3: CASSLDLRTGAEAFF. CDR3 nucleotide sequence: TGTGCCAGCAGCTTAGATCTTCGGACAGGGGCTGAAGCTTTCTTT.

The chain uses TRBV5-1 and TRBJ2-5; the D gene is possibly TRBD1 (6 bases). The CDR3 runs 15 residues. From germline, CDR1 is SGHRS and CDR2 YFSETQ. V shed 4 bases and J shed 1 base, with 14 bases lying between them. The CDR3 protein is CASSPVGAPQETQYF. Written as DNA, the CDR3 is TGCGCCAGCAGCCCGGTGGGGGCCCCCCAAGAGACCCAGTACTTC.

CDR3 amino acids: CSVRTSGSPSTDTQYF. DNA for the CDR3: TGCAGCGTCCGGACTAGCGGGAGCCCTAGCACAGATACGCAGTATTTT. The rearrangement links TRBV29-1 to TRBJ2-3, with 13 bases matching TRBD2. The V and J ends lost 6 bases and 0 bases, in that order; junction bases with no gene match: 6. CDR3 size: 16 residues. The V gene's germline CDR1 is SQVTM and CDR2 ANQGSEA.

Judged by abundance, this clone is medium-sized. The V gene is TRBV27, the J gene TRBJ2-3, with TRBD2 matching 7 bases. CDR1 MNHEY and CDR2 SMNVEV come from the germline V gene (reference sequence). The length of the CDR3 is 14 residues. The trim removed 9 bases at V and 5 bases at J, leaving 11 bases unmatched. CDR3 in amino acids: CARGGQGFRDTQYF. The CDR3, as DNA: TGTGCCAGGGGAGGGCAGGGATTTCGAGATACGCAGTATTTT.